These 10 T cell receptor beta chains originate from one sample sequenced in a study of PD-1 blockade in classical Hodgkin lymphoma. Every patient relapsed after autologous stem cell transplantation, and brentuximab vedotin exposure varied. Some clones are missing from TCRdb's copy, which holds only in-frame ones; the method was immunoSEQ multiplex PCR. This table holds about 13,000 clones, roughly 75% found once. The sample in question was peripheral blood mononuclear cells (PBMCs), obtained at baseline. The receptors originated from a human donor with classical Hodgkin lymphoma.

CDR3 region: CASSPPPGQDHEQYF. CDR3 nucleotide sequence: TGTGCCAGCAGTCCCCCACCGGGACAGGACCACGAGCAGTACTTC. V usage is TRBV28 and J usage is TRBJ2-7; 8 nucleotides align to TRBD1. The CDR3 contains 15 residues. Germline V gene lookup returns CDR1 MDHEN and CDR2 SYDVKM. The J segment lost 5 bases and the V segment lost 5 bases, leaving 11 bases of the junction unmatched.

The gene calls are TRBV5-4 and TRBJ2-2, with D possibly being TRBD2 (6 bases). The CDR3 spans 16 residues. Per the germline V gene, CDR1 is SGHNT and CDR2 is YYREEE (reference sequence). V lost 2 bases, J lost 4 bases, and 15 bases lay in between. The CDR3: CASSLSPGLLTGELFF. The CDR3 bases are TGTGCCAGCAGCTTAAGTCCGGGACTTCTCACCGGGGAGCTGTTTTTT.

As concerns this clone: Other DNA sequences of this sample code for an identical CDR3. The rearrangement joins TRBV7-2 to TRBJ2-4; D not certain. This CDR3 region has 13 residues. V shed 9 bases and J shed 0 bases, with 9 bases lying between them. Germline V gene lookup returns CDR1 SGHTA and CDR2 FQGNSA. The CDR3 nucleotides read TGTGCCAGTTCCGGCCTAGCCAAAAACATTCAGTACTTC. Translation gives CASSGLAKNIQYF.

This chain links TRBV18 with TRBJ1-4; D remains unclear. The V end lost 1 base, the J end lost 7 bases, and 7 bases lay between the germline ends. Germline loops: CDR1 KGHSH, CDR2 LQKENI. CDR3 length: 13 residues. CDR3 amino acids: CASSPRGGEKLFF. CDR3 nucleotide sequence: TGTGCCAGCTCACCACGGGGAGGTGAAAAACTGTTTTTT.

This chain joins TRBV12-5 and TRBJ2-2; TRBD1 aligns across 7 bases. CDR1 and CDR2 from the germline V gene are LGHNT and FRNRAP. Unmatched junction bases numbered 9, after V lost 1 base and J lost 4 bases. The CDR3 totals 17 residues. Written as DNA, the CDR3 is TGTGCTAGTGGTTTGGGCCGGGACAGCGTTACCACCGGGGAGCTGTTTTTT. Amino acid sequence: CASGLGRDSVTTGELFF.

The gene calls are TRBV11-2 and TRBJ1-5, with D possibly being TRBD1 (6 bases). V gave up 5 bases and J gave up 3 bases, with 14 bases separating them. Germline V gene sequence: CDR1 SGHAT, CDR2 FQNNGV. The CDR3 contains 15 residues. The CDR3 here is CASSLGGLINQPQHF. The CDR3, as DNA: TGTGCCAGCAGCCTAGGGGGGCTAATCAATCAGCCCCAGCATTTT.

The CDR3 reads CASSSGQYEQYF. In DNA, the CDR3 is TGCGCCAGCAGCTCCGGACAGTACGAGCAGTACTTC. The rearrangement joins TRBV5-1 to TRBJ2-7; tentative D call: TRBD1 (6 bases). The CDR3 extends over 12 amino acids. The germline gives CDR1 SGHRS, CDR2 YFSETQ. The V and J ends lost 3 bases and 4 bases respectively, with 8 bases between them.

This clone has just a few counts. The chain uses TRBV25-1 and TRBJ2-3; D is uncertain. CDR3 length equals 13 residues. CDR1 MGHDK and CDR2 SYGVNS come from the germline V gene. Trimming took 1 base from V and 1 from J, leaving 3 bases between them. The CDR3 is CASSEWGTDTQYF. DNA of the CDR3: TGTGCCAGCAGTGAATGGGGCACAGATACGCAGTATTTT. Full variable domain (remainder filled in from reference TRBV25-1 and TRBJ2-3): EADIYQTPRYLVIGTGKKITLECSQTMGHDKMYWYQQDPGMELHLIHYSYGVNSTEKGDLSSESTVSRIRTEHFPLTLESARPSHTSQYLCASSEWGTDTQYFGPGTRLTVL.

The rearrangement uses TRBV9 and TRBJ1-1, with D hard to call. V was cut by 0 bases and J by 0 bases, with 6 bases left in between. Per the germline V gene, CDR1 is SGDLS and CDR2 is YYNGEE. The CDR3 totals 14 residues. CDR3 in DNA: TGTGCCAGCAGCGTAGGGCATATGAACACTGAAGCTTTCTTT. As protein: CASSVGHMNTEAFF.

The gene calls are TRBV18 and TRBJ2-1, with 7 bases aligning to TRBD1. Germline assignment: CDR1 KGHSH and CDR2 LQKENI. The V segment lost 6 bases and the J segment 5 bases; nucleotides outside the gene matches: 7. The CDR3 consists of 14 residues. This CDR3 is CASSRQGLHNEQFF. The DNA for the CDR3 is TGTGCCAGCTCCCGACAGGGTCTCCACAATGAGCAGTTCTTC.